These 20 T cell receptor beta chains were all obtained from the same sample, sequenced in a study of T cells after yellow fever vaccination. TCRdb reprocessed the 5' RACE reads with MiXCR, giving one entry per CDR3 protein. The sample holds some 220,000 distinct CDR3 sequences, approximately 3.2% seen once. Sequenced material: CD4+ T cells sorted from PBMCs, taken 10 days after the yellow fever booster vaccination. The source is a man aged 18 to 29 who received the YFV17D yellow fever vaccine.

This clonotype showed up many times. The chain uses TRBV29-1 and TRBJ1-1; no reliable D call. The CDR3 is 11 residues long. The V gene lost 8 bases and the J gene lost 1 base, with 8 bases spanning the gap. Germline-derived CDR1 and CDR2 are SQVTM and ANQGSEA. CDR3: CSTHRNTEAFF. CDR3 in DNA: TGCAGCACTCACCGGAACACTGAAGCTTTCTTT.

V and J are TRBV4-2 and TRBJ1-3, with 7 bases that match TRBD1. Germline V gene sequence: CDR1 LGHNA, CDR2 YNFKEQ. The ends lost 3 bases at V and 0 bases at J; junction bases unmatched: 8. CDR3 length: 17 residues. CDR3 nucleotides: TGTGCCAGCAGCCAGGATCCGGGACAGAGCTCTGGAAACACCATATATTTT. This sequence encodes CASSQDPGQSSGNTIYF.

This clonotype occurred a few times. The chain couples TRBV6-5 to TRBJ1-1; D possibly corresponds to TRBD1 (5 bases). Germline V gives CDR1 MNHEY, CDR2 SVGAGI. Trimming took 8 bases from V and 1 from J, leaving 8 bases between them. This CDR3 contains 12 residues. The CDR3 reads CASWDWNTEAFF. The DNA of the CDR3 is TGTGCCAGCTGGGACTGGAACACTGAAGCTTTCTTT.

This clonotype appeared many times. The chain couples TRBV7-9 to TRBJ1-2; D is perhaps TRBD1 (6 bases). There are 13 residues in the CDR3. Trimming shortened V by 5 bases and J by 6 bases, and 13 bases separated the two germline ends. Germline V gene sequence: CDR1 SEHNR, CDR2 FQNEAQ (reference sequence). The DNA for the CDR3 is TGTGCCAGCAGCCTCAGGGGCGGGAATGGCTACACCTTC. This sequence encodes CASSLRGGNGYTF. The full variable domain, completed using reference TRBV7-9 and TRBJ1-2, is DTGVSQNPRHKITKRGQNVTFRCDPISEHNRLYWYRQTLGQGPEFLTYFQNEAQLEKSRLLSDRFSAERPKGSFSTLEIQRTEQGDSAMYLCASSLRGGNGYTFGSGTRLTVV.

The sample holds a few counts of this clonotype. The chain carries TRBV9 and TRBJ1-3; D uncertain. This CDR3 region has 13 residues. Trimming took off 0 bases at V and 9 bases at J, with 10 bases between the two ends. From germline, CDR1 is SGDLS and CDR2 YYNGEE. The CDR3 DNA follows: TGTGCCAGCAGCGTAGATCTCCCGGGCACCATATATTTT. The encoded protein is CASSVDLPGTIYF.

This clonotype appeared a few times. The gene calls are TRBV4-1 and TRBJ1-4; 10 bases are shared with TRBD1. CDR3 length equals 15 residues. Germline V CDR1 and CDR2: MGHRA, YSYEKL. The trim removed 8 bases at V and 5 bases at J, leaving 8 bases unmatched. The CDR3 spells CASGPSTGGNEKLFF. CDR3 DNA sequence: TGCGCCAGCGGGCCCTCGACAGGGGGCAATGAAAAACTGTTTTTT.

The rearrangement links TRBV5-1 to TRBJ2-5; D is unresolved. Per germline, CDR1 SGHRS and CDR2 YFSETQ. The CDR3 covers 13 residues. The V end lost 3 bases, the J end lost 1 base, and 7 bases lay between the germline ends. CDR3 DNA sequence: TGCGCCAGCAGCTCTAGGTTCCAAGAGACCCAGTACTTC. It specifies CASSSRFQETQYF. The complete variable domain, with remaining parts taken from reference TRBV5-1 and TRBJ2-5, reads KAGVTQTPRYLIKTRGQQVTLSCSPISGHRSVSWYQQTPGQGLQFLFEYFSETQRNKGNFPGRFSGRQFSNSRSEMNVSTLELGDSALYLCASSSRFQETQYFGPGTRLLVL.

The sample holds a few counts of this clonotype. This chain joins TRBV20-1 and TRBJ1-4; unclear D gene. The V gene lost 3 bases and the J gene lost 0 bases, with 8 bases spanning the gap. The CDR3 spans 14 residues. CDR1 is DFQATT, CDR2 SNEGSKA, per germline (reference sequence). For the CDR3, the DNA is TGCAGTGCTAGGGGAGCAGCAACTAATGAAAAACTGTTTTTT. It yields the protein CSARGAATNEKLFF.

In its sample, this clonotype was seen many times. The rearrangement links TRBV3-1 to TRBJ1-1, with 8 bases aligning to TRBD1. Germline V gene lookup returns CDR1 LGHDT and CDR2 YNNKEL (reference sequence). This CDR3 is 16 amino acids long. V was pared by 4 bases and J by 3 bases, with 10 bases of the junction left unmatched. The CDR3 nucleotides read TGTGCCAGCAGCCCCGGCGACAGGGGATTGTACACTGAAGCTTTCTTT. It encodes CASSPGDRGLYTEAFF.

This clonotype appeared many times. CDR3 DNA: TGTGCCAGCAGCTTGGGACTAGCGCTCGACGAGCAGTACTTC. Translated: CASSLGLALDEQYF. V is TRBV5-6 and J is TRBJ2-7; 8 bases match TRBD2. CDR3 length: 14 amino acids. Germline V gene lookup returns CDR1 SGHDT and CDR2 YYEEEE. J lost 5 bases, V lost 0 bases, and 4 bases had no gene match. The full variable domain, rest sourced from reference TRBV5-6 and TRBJ2-7, is DAGVTQSPTHLIKTRGQQVTLRCSPKSGHDTVSWYQQALGQGPQFIFQYYEEEERQRGNFPDRFSGHQFPNYSSELNVNALLLGDSALYLCASSLGLALDEQYFGPGTRLTVT.

In this sample, this clonotype turned up many times. The rearrangement links TRBV10-2 to TRBJ2-7; D not resolved. Germline assignment: CDR1 WSHSY and CDR2 SAAADI. The length of the CDR3 is 13 residues. V lost 4 bases and J 2 bases, leaving 9 bases between the germline ends. The CDR3 region is CASSGVGPYEQYF. DNA of the CDR3: TGCGCCAGCAGTGGGGTCGGACCCTACGAGCAGTACTTC.

This clonotype was recorded at least ten times. This rearrangement joins TRBV12-3 or TRBV12-4 to TRBJ2-5; tentative D call: TRBD2 (5 bases). This CDR3 contains 14 residues. Trimming shortened V by 6 bases and J by 2 bases, and 13 bases separated the two germline ends. In DNA form, the CDR3 reads TGTGCCAGCAGCGTTAGGGAGATACAAGAGACCCAGTACTTC. Translating gives CASSVREIQETQYF.

In its sample, this clonotype was seen many times. V and J are TRBV6-5 and TRBJ2-1; D gene unclear. The CDR3 runs to 15 residues. Germline CDR1 is MNHEY and CDR2 is SVGAGI. V was cut by 2 bases and J by 0 bases, with 8 bases left in between. CDR3 sequence reads: CASSYGRSSYNEQFF. CDR3 DNA sequence: TGTGCCAGCAGTTACGGCAGAAGCTCCTACAATGAGCAGTTCTTC.

This clonotype was seen ten or more times. This chain uses TRBV6-5 with TRBJ1-1; D perhaps matches TRBD1 (5 bases). The germline V gene encodes CDR1 MNHEY and CDR2 SVGAGI. Trimming pared 2 bases from V and 12 bases from J, leaving 13 bases between. This CDR3 is 12 amino acids long. CDR3 amino acids: CASSYRAGTTFF. Written as DNA, the CDR3 is TGTGCCAGCAGTTACCGCGCAGGGACGACTTTCTTT.

This clonotype was seen ten or more times. The V and J genes are TRBV5-5 and TRBJ1-4; D is perhaps TRBD1 (6 bases). CDR1 and CDR2 (germline): SGHKS, YYEKEE (reference sequence). With 0 bases removed from V and 4 bases from J, the gap between germline ends came to 13 bases. The CDR3 spans 16 residues. The CDR3 loop is CASSLEVGAGNEKLFF. CDR3 nucleotides: TGTGCCAGCAGCTTGGAGGTGGGGGCCGGTAATGAAAAACTGTTTTTT.

This clonotype was picked up a small number of times. V gene TRBV6-6 combines with J gene TRBJ1-1; D perhaps matches TRBD1 (6 bases). V was clipped by 0 bases and J by 5 bases, with 10 bases between them. CDR3 size: 14 residues. CDR1 is MNHNY, CDR2 SVGAGI, per germline (reference sequence). This CDR3 is CASSYSGRGTEAFF. In DNA form, the CDR3 reads TGTGCCAGCAGTTACTCAGGGAGGGGGACTGAAGCTTTCTTT.

Many counts were recorded for this clonotype. The chain joins TRBV12-3 or TRBV12-4 to TRBJ2-5; D might be TRBD2 (6 bases). V shed 3 bases and J shed 4 bases, with 12 bases lying between them. The CDR3 sequence is 14 residues long. CDR3 coding DNA: TGTGCCAGCAGTTTTCAGGCGGAGGGAGAGACCCAGTACTTC. Translation: CASSFQAEGETQYF.

This clonotype was observed many times. The chain recombines TRBV24-1 with TRBJ2-5; D perhaps matches TRBD1 (6 bases). There are 14 residues in the CDR3. V was cut by 3 bases and J by 4 bases, with 11 bases left in between. Germline CDR1 and CDR2: KGHDR and SFDVKD. The CDR3 coding sequence is TGTGCCACCAGTGATGGGCAGGGGAGAGAGACCCAGTACTTC. Translated, it gives CATSDGQGRETQYF.

This clonotype was counted ten times or more. The V call is TRBV20-1, the J call TRBJ1-1, with 7 bases aligning to TRBD1. Germline V lookup: CDR1 DFQATT, CDR2 SNEGSKA (reference sequence). Trimming removed 4 bases from V and 4 bases from J; junction bases left unmatched: 6. There are 13 residues in the CDR3. The CDR3 sequence: CSAMRGPGTEAFF. CDR3 DNA: TGCAGTGCTATGAGGGGGCCTGGCACTGAAGCTTTCTTT.

The table lists this clonotype with a few counts. The chain is built from TRBV7-2 and TRBJ1-2, with D perhaps matching TRBD1 (6 bases). V was clipped by 3 bases and J by 4 bases, with 15 bases between them. From germline, CDR1 is SGHTA and CDR2 FQGNSA. There are 15 residues in the CDR3. CDR3 bases: TGTGCCAGCAGCTTGGCGTCCAGGGGTATCTATGGCTACACCTTC. This codes for CASSLASRGIYGYTF.